Sequencing of this TCR beta chain was carried out in a study of human T cells and chemical hapten exposure. Study as a whole: The patch tests put 0.01% DPC on the skin of the upper back and were read 6 days later.

TCRdb itself ran the RACE reads through MiXCR, one entry per CDR3 protein. The sample yields 80,000 to 100,000 distinct CDR3 sequences, under 9% seen once. The CDR3 loop spans 16 amino acids. V gave up 6 bases and J gave up 4 bases; unmatched junction bases: 12. Germline loops: CDR1 MNHEY, CDR2 SVGAGI. This clonotype was recorded many times. Time point here: patch test 1, 2 weeks after DPC sensitization. Indicated treatment: therapeutic diphenylcyclopropenone sensitization with weekly scalp DPC. This receptor was taken from a woman between 25 and 40 years old with alopecia areata. Some clones in this sample may be carry-over from other donors' samples. The source was whole blood, collected in connection with sensitization to the hapten diphenylcyclopropenone (DPC). This chain joins TRBV6-5 and TRBJ2-5, with 9 bases identical to TRBD2. The DNA of the CDR3 is TGTGCCAGCAGCCGCGGACTAGCGTCACTAGGAGAGACCCAGTACTTC. As protein: CASSRGLASLGETQYF.